The rows below give T cell receptor beta chains drawn from one sample of a study of cytomegalovirus exposure and HLA in healthy donors. Some clones are missing from TCRdb's copy, which holds only in-frame ones; the method was immunoSEQ multiplex PCR. Found here are 85,000 to 110,000 clones, roughly three quarters of them singletons; the top ten hold 3.5% to 4.5%. Source material: PBMCs. The receptor set was obtained from a man aged 45-60 years in good health and CMV-seropositive. Each CDR3 is given with its conserved first and last residue. Each record gives: V gene, clone size, D gene, J gene, CDR3 DNA, CDR3 protein. The D gene is left open where the match is weak. Part of the rows lack a size; the others show once, few, many or a class for expanded clones.

>TRBV7-9|NA|NA|TRBJ2-3
TGTGCCAGCAGCTTAGTTAGTAAGCGTACGCAGTATTTT
CASSLVSKRTQYF
>TRBV20-1|few|NA|TRBJ2-7
TGCAGTGCAGATACCCCGGGGGAGCAGTACTTC
CSADTPGEQYF
>TRBV27|few|TRBD2|TRBJ2-5
TGTGCCAGCAGTCCGAGACTAGCGGGCCTCCAAGAGACCCAGTACTTC
CASSPRLAGLQETQYF
>TRBV7-2|NA|TRBD1|TRBJ2-3
TGTGCCAGCAGCCTGACAGGGGAAGGTACAGATACGCAGTATTTT
CASSLTGEGTDTQYF
>TRBV6-4|NA|NA|TRBJ2-7
TGTGCCAGCAGGGCCCGGGACTCCTACTACGAGCAGTACTTC
CASRARDSYYEQYF
>TRBV2|NA|NA|TRBJ2-7
TGTGCCAGCAGTGGCAAGCCCTACGAGCAGTACTTC
CASSGKPYEQYF
>TRBV29-1|few|TRBD2|TRBJ2-2
TGCAGCGTCCTCACCCGGACTAGCGGGATGACCGGGGAGCTGTTTTTT
CSVLTRTSGMTGELFF
>TRBV29-1|NA|NA|TRBJ2-1
TGCAGCGTTGGTTCTCCCCAGGCCGCTGAGCAGTTCTTC
CSVGSPQAAEQFF
>TRBV19|NA|TRBD2|TRBJ2-1
TGTGCCAGTAGTAGCCATAGCGGGTCCTACAATGAGCAGTTCTTC
CASSSHSGSYNEQFF
>TRBV7-8|NA|NA|TRBJ1-2
TGTGCCAGCAGCTCGAGCAGGGGAAACTATGGCTACACCTTC
CASSSSRGNYGYTF
>TRBV7-3|NA|NA|TRBJ2-5
TGTGCCAGCAGCTTAGCCGGTTTCCCCGATGAGACCCAGTACTTC
CASSLAGFPDETQYF
>TRBV19|NA|NA|TRBJ2-5
TGTGCCAGTAGTATGGCACTCAGGGGGACCCAGTACTTC
CASSMALRGTQYF
>TRBV19|NA|NA|TRBJ2-7
TGTGCCAGTAGTATACGAGGGAGAGGTGAGCAGTACTTC
CASSIRGRGEQYF
>TRBV4-1|NA|TRBD2|TRBJ2-1
TGCGCCAGCAGCCAGAACGAACTAGCGGGGGACAATGAGCAGTTCTTC
CASSQNELAGDNEQFF
>TRBV6-5|NA|TRBD1|TRBJ1-1
TGTGCCAGCAGCGGACAGGCGAACACTGAAGCTTTCTTT
CASSGQANTEAFF
>TRBV4-2|NA|TRBD1|TRBJ1-1
TGTGCCAGCAGCCTCCTCGGACAGGGGACTGAAGCTTTCTTT
CASSLLGQGTEAFF
>TRBV5-1|NA|TRBD2|TRBJ2-2
TGCGCCAGCAGCTTGCTCCTAGCGGGAGGAAGCCCCGGGGAGCTGTTTTTT
CASSLLLAGGSPGELFF
>TRBV28|NA|NA|TRBJ2-7
TGTGCCAGCAAACCCTTCGGGGACACCTCCTACGAGCAGTACTTC
CASKPFGDTSYEQYF
>TRBV9|few|TRBD1|TRBJ2-7
TGTGCCAGCAGCGCAGCCGGGACAGGAGACTACGAGCAGTACTTC
CASSAAGTGDYEQYF
>TRBV21-1|NA|NA|TRBJ2-1
TGTGCCAGCAGCAAAGGAGCGGGAGAAACCGTCGATAAATCGCTAACCTACAATGAGCAGTTCTTC
CASSKGAGETVDKSLTYNEQFF
>TRBV5-1|few|NA|TRBJ2-5
TGCGCCAGCAGCTTGGGACAGGCCCAAGAGACCCAGTACTTC
CASSLGQAQETQYF
>TRBV7-2|NA|NA|TRBJ2-5
TGTGCCAGCAGCTTAGAGGCTAGCAGGGAGACCCAGTACTTC
CASSLEASRETQYF
>TRBV6-4|NA|TRBD2|TRBJ2-3
TGTGCCAGCAGGTACGATAGCGGGAGAGGCAGCACAGATACGCAGTATTTT
CASRYDSGRGSTDTQYF
>TRBV6-5|once|NA|TRBJ2-2
TGTGCCAGCAGTTACGTGGACAGCGTGACCGGGGAGCTGTTTTTT
CASSYVDSVTGELFF
>TRBV18|NA|NA|TRBJ2-7
TGTGCCAGCTCACCACCTCAGGGCGCCTCCTACGAGCAGTACTTC
CASSPPQGASYEQYF
>TRBV27|few|TRBD2|TRBJ2-1
TGTGCCAGCAGTCTCCTCGGACTAGCGGGAGAAAATGAGCAGTTCTTC
CASSLLGLAGENEQFF
>TRBV7-9|few|TRBD1|TRBJ2-3
TGTGCCAGCAGCCAAGGGACAGGGGACACAGATACGCAGTATTTT
CASSQGTGDTDTQYF
>TRBV4-2|once|NA|TRBJ2-7
TGTGCCAGCAGCCCGGGCGGGACCCGCTACGAGCAGTACTTC
CASSPGGTRYEQYF
>TRBV7-6|NA|NA|TRBJ1-1
TGTGCCAGCAGCCAAACTCGTGGAGGGCAGGCTTTCTTT
CASSQTRGGQAFF
>TRBV29-1|NA|NA|TRBJ1-2
TGCAGCGTTGAAGATGGAGGGGTAGCAACCTTC
CSVEDGGVATF
>TRBV11-3|once|NA|TRBJ2-2
TGTGCCAGCGCGCGCTCCGGGAACAAGGGCGGGGAGCTGTTTTTT
CASARSGNKGGELFF
>TRBV28|NA|NA|TRBJ2-7
TGTGCCAGCAGCGAATCCCTATCCGAAAACGAGCAGTACTTC
CASSESLSENEQYF
>TRBV11-2|NA|TRBD2|TRBJ2-1
TGTGCCAGCAAAGCGGGAGAGTCCTACAATGAGCAGTTCTTC
CASKAGESYNEQFF
>TRBV5-6|NA|NA|TRBJ1-2
TGTGCCAGCAGCTTGGAAGGAGGGTCCCATGGCTACACCTTC
CASSLEGGSHGYTF
>TRBV30|NA|NA|TRBJ2-2
TGTGCCTGGAGTGTTCCTCCGTGGCGGGAGCTGTTTTTT
CAWSVPPWRELFF
>TRBV7-9|NA|NA|TRBJ2-5
TGTGCCAGCAGCCGAGACAGGCCACAAGAGACCCAGTACTTC
CASSRDRPQETQYF
>TRBV5-1|NA|NA|TRBJ2-5
TGCGCCAGCAGCTTGTTATCCGGTTTGGAAGAGACCCAGTACTTC
CASSLLSGLEETQYF
>TRBV11-1|NA|NA|TRBJ2-2
TGTGCCAGCAGCTCCAGACTAGGGTTGAACACCGGGGAGCTGTTTTTT
CASSSRLGLNTGELFF
>TRBV9|NA|NA|TRBJ2-5
TGTGCCAGCAGCGTAGCGGGACTTTATCAAGAGACCCAGTACTTC
CASSVAGLYQETQYF
>TRBV28|NA|TRBD1|TRBJ2-7
TGTGCCAGCAGAGAACCAGGACAGGGGGCCTACGAGCAGTACTTC
CASREPGQGAYEQYF
>TRBV7-9|NA|TRBD1|TRBJ2-7
TGTGCCAGCAGCTCTCGGACAGGGACCGCTGAGCAGTACTTC
CASSSRTGTAEQYF